This is a list of T cell receptor beta chains from one sample in a study of cytomegalovirus exposure and HLA in healthy donors. The method was immunoSEQ multiplex PCR; TCRdb's version includes in-frame clones alone and lacks a portion of them. The sample carries around 130,000 clones, about 79% recorded once. The sequenced sample consisted of PBMCs. The receptors were gathered from a woman aged 18-35 years in good health and CMV-seropositive. CDR3s include the opening cysteine and the closing phenylalanine or tryptophan. A D gene is named only where the DNA matches it firmly. Not every row has a clone size; where given, it reads once, few, many or a size class.

J gene: TRBJ2-5; D gene: NA; clone size: NA; V gene: TRBV4-1; CDR3 length: 14; CDR3 DNA: TGCGCCAGCAGCCCTGACCAGGGTGGGGTGACCCAGTACTTC; CDR3 protein: CASSPDQGGVTQYF
J gene: TRBJ2-1; D gene: TRBD2; clone size: NA; V gene: TRBV5-6; CDR3 length: 16; CDR3 DNA: TGTGCCAGCAGCAGGACTAGCGGGGGGGCTGTGAATGAGCAGTTCTTC; CDR3 protein: CASSRTSGGAVNEQFF
J gene: TRBJ2-5; D gene: TRBD2; clone size: once; V gene: TRBV28; CDR3 length: 18; CDR3 DNA: TGTGCCAGCAGTCTCTTGGGGACTAGCGGGGCTACACAAGAGACCCAGTACTTC; CDR3 protein: CASSLLGTSGATQETQYF
J gene: TRBJ1-1; D gene: NA; clone size: NA; V gene: TRBV7-9; CDR3 length: 12; CDR3 DNA: TGTGCCAGCAGCTCCCGGGGTGCTGAAGCTTTCTTT; CDR3 protein: CASSSRGAEAFF
J gene: TRBJ2-5; D gene: NA; clone size: few; V gene: TRBV5-8; CDR3 length: 13; CDR3 DNA: TGTGCCAGCAGCCGGGACATCGGGGAGACCCAGTACTTC; CDR3 protein: CASSRDIGETQYF
J gene: TRBJ2-3; D gene: TRBD1; clone size: NA; V gene: TRBV2; CDR3 length: 12; CDR3 DNA: TGTGCCAGCCGACAGGGTACCGATACGCAGTATTTT; CDR3 protein: CASRQGTDTQYF
J gene: TRBJ2-1; D gene: NA; clone size: NA; V gene: TRBV10-3; CDR3 length: 16; CDR3 DNA: TGTGCCATCAGTGTTACGACAGAAAATGGCTACAATGAGCAGTTCTTC; CDR3 protein: CAISVTTENGYNEQFF
J gene: TRBJ1-4; D gene: NA; clone size: NA; V gene: TRBV5-6; CDR3 length: 15; CDR3 DNA: TGTGCCAGCAGCTTGGAAGAAGAGAGGGATGAAAAACTGTTTTTT; CDR3 protein: CASSLEEERDEKLFF
J gene: TRBJ2-1; D gene: NA; clone size: NA; V gene: TRBV7-9; CDR3 length: 13; CDR3 DNA: TGTGCCAGCAGCCTTGGACAGTACAATGAGCAGTTCTTC; CDR3 protein: CASSLGQYNEQFF
J gene: TRBJ1-5; D gene: NA; clone size: NA; V gene: TRBV6-5; CDR3 length: 15; CDR3 DNA: TGTGCCAGCAGCCTGGGACACGAAATGAATCAGCCCCAGCATTTT; CDR3 protein: CASSLGHEMNQPQHF